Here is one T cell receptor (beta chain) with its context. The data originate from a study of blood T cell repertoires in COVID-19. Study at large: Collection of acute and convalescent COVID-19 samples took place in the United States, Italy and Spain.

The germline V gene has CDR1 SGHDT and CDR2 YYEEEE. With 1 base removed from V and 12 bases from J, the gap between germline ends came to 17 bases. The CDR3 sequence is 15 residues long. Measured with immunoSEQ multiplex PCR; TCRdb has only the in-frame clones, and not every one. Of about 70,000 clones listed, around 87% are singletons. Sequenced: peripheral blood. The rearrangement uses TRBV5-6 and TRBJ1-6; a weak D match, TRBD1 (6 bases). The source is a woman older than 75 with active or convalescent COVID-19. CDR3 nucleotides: TGTGCCAGCAGCTTGTATGACAGGCGTCGAGGACCCCTCCACTTT. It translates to CASSLYDRRRGPLHF.